This is a list of T cell receptor beta chains from one sample in a study of STAT3 mutations in large granular lymphocyte leukemia. Profiling relied on immunoSEQ multiplex PCR, and the TCRdb table lists in-frame clones only, not all of them. This sample yields 15,000 to 20,000 clones, of which approximately 92% are seen a single time; nearly 45% belongs to the top ten. Sequencing input: peripheral blood mononuclear cells. These TCRs come from a man aged 55 to 70 with T-cell large granular lymphocyte leukemia. Some clones in this sample may be carry-over from other donors' samples. CDR3s include the opening cysteine and the closing phenylalanine or tryptophan. Each record gives: CDR3 protein, CDR3 DNA, D gene, V gene, J gene, CDR3 length, clone size. A D gene is named only where the DNA matches it firmly. Expanded clones get a size class; other rows say once, few or many, or leave the size out.

CDR3aa: CASRSGTGDQANYGYTF
CDR3nt: TGTGCCAGCAGAAGCGGGACAGGGGATCAGGCTAACTATGGCTACACCTTC
d_gene: TRBD1
v_gene: TRBV2
j_gene: TRBJ1-2
len: 17
abundance: .

CDR3aa: CSADGGRTQYF
CDR3nt: TGCAGCGCTGATGGGGGGAGAACCCAGTACTTC
d_gene: .
v_gene: TRBV29-1
j_gene: TRBJ2-5
len: 11
abundance: .

CDR3aa: CASSRVDGSSYEQYF
CDR3nt: TGCGCCAGCAGCCGGGTGGACGGGAGCTCCTACGAGCAGTACTTC
d_gene: .
v_gene: TRBV5-1
j_gene: TRBJ2-7
len: 15
abundance: .

CDR3aa: CAWTQGVLNTGELFF
CDR3nt: TGTGCCTGGACACAGGGGGTCCTGAACACCGGGGAGCTGTTTTTT
d_gene: TRBD1
v_gene: TRBV30
j_gene: TRBJ2-2
len: 15
abundance: once

CDR3aa: CASSPPASEKLFF
CDR3nt: TGTGCCAGCAGCCCCCCAGCCAGCGAAAAACTGTTTTTT
d_gene: .
v_gene: TRBV7-2
j_gene: TRBJ1-4
len: 13
abundance: .

CDR3aa: CASSITGGNEKLFF
CDR3nt: TGTGCCAGCAGCATAACAGGGGGCAATGAAAAACTGTTTTTT
d_gene: TRBD1
v_gene: TRBV5-8
j_gene: TRBJ1-4
len: 14
abundance: .

CDR3aa: CASRIYNEQFF
CDR3nt: TGTGCCAGCAGGATTTACAATGAGCAGTTCTTC
d_gene: .
v_gene: TRBV6-6
j_gene: TRBJ2-1
len: 11
abundance: few

CDR3aa: CASSQDQGQGGEYF
CDR3nt: TGCGCCAGCAGCCAAGATCAGGGCCAGGGGGGAGAGTACTTC
d_gene: .
v_gene: TRBV4-3
j_gene: TRBJ2-7
len: 14
abundance: .

CDR3aa: CASSYSTSGRDTQYF
CDR3nt: TGTGCCAGCAGTTACTCGACTAGCGGGAGAGATACGCAGTATTTT
d_gene: TRBD2
v_gene: TRBV28
j_gene: TRBJ2-3
len: 15
abundance: .

CDR3aa: CASRQGAPEDTQYF
CDR3nt: TGCGCCAGCAGACAGGGGGCGCCGGAAGATACGCAGTATTTT
d_gene: TRBD1
v_gene: TRBV5-1
j_gene: TRBJ2-3
len: 14
abundance: .

CDR3aa: CASSLVQGVGETQYF
CDR3nt: TGTGCCAGCAGCTTGGTGCAGGGGGTAGGGGAGACCCAGTACTTC
d_gene: TRBD1
v_gene: TRBV5-4
j_gene: TRBJ2-5
len: 15
abundance: .

CDR3aa: CASSLGGQGASDTQYF
CDR3nt: TGCGCCAGCAGCCTTGGGGGACAGGGGGCCTCAGATACGCAGTATTTT
d_gene: TRBD1
v_gene: TRBV5-1
j_gene: TRBJ2-3
len: 16
abundance: .

CDR3aa: CASSLPEGTDTQYF
CDR3nt: TGCGCCAGCAGCTTGCCCGAGGGGACAGATACGCAGTATTTT
d_gene: .
v_gene: TRBV5-1
j_gene: TRBJ2-3
len: 14
abundance: .

CDR3aa: CASSLSPTGRLSTDTQYF
CDR3nt: TGTGCCAGCAGCCTTAGCCCGACGGGCCGTCTTAGCACAGATACGCAGTATTTT
d_gene: .
v_gene: TRBV4-2
j_gene: TRBJ2-3
len: 18
abundance: .

CDR3aa: CASTPSGSYEQYF
CDR3nt: TGCGCCAGCACCCCTAGCGGCTCCTACGAGCAGTACTTC
d_gene: TRBD2
v_gene: TRBV5-1
j_gene: TRBJ2-7
len: 13
abundance: few

CDR3aa: CASSSGTDYQETQYF
CDR3nt: TGCGCCAGCAGCAGCGGGACAGACTACCAAGAGACCCAGTACTTC
d_gene: .
v_gene: TRBV5-1
j_gene: TRBJ2-5
len: 15
abundance: .

CDR3aa: CASSLGSVNPYNEQFF
CDR3nt: TGTGCCAGCAGCTTAGGCTCTGTCAACCCCTACAATGAGCAGTTCTTC
d_gene: .
v_gene: TRBV7-9
j_gene: TRBJ2-1
len: 16
abundance: .

CDR3aa: CASSEYHQGDTQYF
CDR3nt: TGTGCCAGCAGTGAATATCACCAAGGGGATACGCAGTATTTT
d_gene: .
v_gene: TRBV25-1
j_gene: TRBJ2-3
len: 14
abundance: .

CDR3aa: CASRRVAEAFF
CDR3nt: TGTGCCAGTAGGAGGGTAGCTGAAGCTTTCTTT
d_gene: .
v_gene: TRBV19
j_gene: TRBJ1-1
len: 11
abundance: .

CDR3aa: CASSRENTGELFF
CDR3nt: TGTGCCAGCAGCAGGGAAAACACCGGGGAGCTGTTTTTT
d_gene: .
v_gene: TRBV7-2
j_gene: TRBJ2-2
len: 13
abundance: .

CDR3aa: CASSPFVAGEETQYF
CDR3nt: TGCGCCAGCAGCCCCTTCGTGGCGGGAGAAGAGACCCAGTACTTC
d_gene: TRBD2
v_gene: TRBV5-1
j_gene: TRBJ2-5
len: 15
abundance: .

CDR3aa: CASSPSGRQGRTQPQHF
CDR3nt: TGTGCCAGCAGCCCTAGCGGGCGACAGGGACGGACTCAGCCCCAGCATTTT
d_gene: TRBD1
v_gene: TRBV7-8
j_gene: TRBJ1-5
len: 17
abundance: .

CDR3aa: CASGPGEGIQYF
CDR3nt: TGTGCCAGCGGCCCGGGAGAGGGCATTCAGTACTTC
d_gene: .
v_gene: TRBV6-6
j_gene: TRBJ2-4
len: 12
abundance: few

CDR3aa: CASSPGGSPPETQYF
CDR3nt: TGCGCCAGCAGCCCGGGGGGAAGCCCCCCGGAGACCCAGTACTTC
d_gene: TRBD2
v_gene: TRBV5-1
j_gene: TRBJ2-5
len: 15
abundance: .

CDR3aa: CASRPLGLRDEKLFF
CDR3nt: TGTGCCAGCAGACCGCTGGGGTTGAGGGATGAAAAACTGTTTTTT
d_gene: .
v_gene: TRBV2
j_gene: TRBJ1-4
len: 15
abundance: .

CDR3aa: CASSSGQGWDNEQFF
CDR3nt: TGTGCCAGCAGCTCAGGACAGGGCTGGGACAATGAGCAGTTCTTC
d_gene: TRBD1
v_gene: TRBV7-9
j_gene: TRBJ2-1
len: 15
abundance: .

CDR3aa: CSALTGVYGYTF
CDR3nt: TGCAGCGCCCTGACAGGGGTCTATGGCTACACCTTC
d_gene: TRBD1
v_gene: TRBV29-1
j_gene: TRBJ1-2
len: 12
abundance: .

CDR3aa: CASSHRDRANTGELFF
CDR3nt: TGTGCCAGCAGCCACCGGGACAGGGCGAACACCGGGGAGCTGTTTTTT
d_gene: TRBD1
v_gene: TRBV7-8
j_gene: TRBJ2-2
len: 16
abundance: .

CDR3aa: CASSLQRDIGELFF
CDR3nt: TGTGCCAGCAGCTTACAGCGGGATATCGGGGAGCTGTTTTTT
d_gene: TRBD2
v_gene: TRBV7-2
j_gene: TRBJ2-2
len: 14
abundance: .

CDR3aa: CASSRDRGLFGYTF
CDR3nt: TGCGCCAGTTCCCGGGACAGGGGGTTGTTTGGCTACACCTTC
d_gene: TRBD1
v_gene: TRBV4-3
j_gene: TRBJ1-2
len: 14
abundance: .

CDR3aa: CASSESGRLYEQYF
CDR3nt: TGCGCCAGCAGTGAGTCGGGCAGGCTTTACGAGCAGTACTTC
d_gene: .
v_gene: TRBV10-2
j_gene: TRBJ2-7
len: 14
abundance: .

CDR3aa: CASSGYPGGQSYGYTF
CDR3nt: TGCGCCAGCAGCGGATACCCTGGGGGACAGAGCTATGGCTACACCTTC
d_gene: TRBD1
v_gene: TRBV5-1
j_gene: TRBJ1-2
len: 16
abundance: .

CDR3aa: CASSYSGISQEKLFF
CDR3nt: TGTGCCAGCAGTTACTCAGGGATAAGTCAGGAAAAACTGTTTTTT
d_gene: .
v_gene: TRBV6-5
j_gene: TRBJ1-4
len: 15
abundance: few

CDR3aa: CASRDRGTDTQYF
CDR3nt: TGTGCCAGTAGGGACAGGGGCACAGATACGCAGTATTTT
d_gene: TRBD1
v_gene: TRBV19
j_gene: TRBJ2-3
len: 13
abundance: .

CDR3aa: CASTAGVETQYF
CDR3nt: TGTGCCAGCACAGCGGGAGTGGAGACCCAGTACTTC
d_gene: TRBD2
v_gene: TRBV28
j_gene: TRBJ2-5
len: 12
abundance: .

CDR3aa: CSAIKEAFSGANVLTF
CDR3nt: TGCAGCGCTATTAAGGAAGCGTTCTCTGGGGCCAACGTCCTGACTTTC
d_gene: .
v_gene: TRBV29-1
j_gene: TRBJ2-6
len: 16
abundance: .

CDR3aa: CASSYAIGGNYGYTF
CDR3nt: TGTGCCAGCAGTTACGCAATAGGGGGGAACTATGGCTACACCTTC
d_gene: .
v_gene: TRBV6-5
j_gene: TRBJ1-2
len: 15
abundance: .

CDR3aa: CASSPGGSGQPQHF
CDR3nt: TGTGCCAGCAGCCCCGGTGGGTCCGGGCAGCCCCAGCATTTT
d_gene: .
v_gene: TRBV7-9
j_gene: TRBJ1-5
len: 14
abundance: .

CDR3aa: CASSRDRGDIQYF
CDR3nt: TGTGCCAGCAGTCGGGACAGGGGTGACATTCAGTACTTC
d_gene: TRBD1
v_gene: TRBV6-6
j_gene: TRBJ2-4
len: 13
abundance: .

CDR3aa: CASSLLLPPYEQYF
CDR3nt: TGTGCCAGCAGTCTTCTGTTGCCCCCCTACGAGCAGTACTTC
d_gene: .
v_gene: TRBV7-9
j_gene: TRBJ2-7
len: 14
abundance: .

CDR3aa: CASSLIPGGDVYGYTF
CDR3nt: TGTGCCAGCAGTTTAATTCCTGGGGGGGATGTCTATGGCTACACCTTC
d_gene: .
v_gene: TRBV27
j_gene: TRBJ1-2
len: 16
abundance: .

CDR3aa: CASSESADRQDYGNTIYF
CDR3nt: TGCGCCAGCAGTGAGTCGGCTGACAGGCAGGATTATGGAAACACCATATATTTT
d_gene: .
v_gene: TRBV10-1
j_gene: TRBJ1-3
len: 18
abundance: .

CDR3aa: CASSYSSSGGDEKLFF
CDR3nt: TGTGCCAGCAGTTACTCGAGTTCAGGGGGCGACGAAAAACTGTTTTTT
d_gene: TRBD1
v_gene: TRBV6-6
j_gene: TRBJ1-4
len: 16
abundance: .

CDR3aa: CASSPREIEPQHF
CDR3nt: TGTGCCAGCTCACCCAGGGAAATCGAACCCCAGCATTTT
d_gene: .
v_gene: TRBV18
j_gene: TRBJ1-5
len: 13
abundance: few